Listed below are T cell receptor beta chains from one sample, sequenced in a study of spatial heterogeneity in lung cancer. TCRdb reanalysed the 5' RACE reads using MiXCR and keeps one entry per CDR3 protein. The table records approximately 7,800 distinct CDR3 sequences, approximately 8.6% of them present only once. This sample comprised PBMCs, obtained at surgery. The receptor set was obtained from a male donor with early-stage non-small cell lung cancer. Both conserved end residues are part of each CDR3. The D gene is left open where the match is weak. Clone size is given for some rows only: seen once, a few or many times, or a class if the clone is expanded.

J gene,D gene,clone size,V gene,CDR3 protein,CDR3 DNA
TRBJ2-3,TRBD2,few,TRBV6-2/TRBV6-3,CASSYAPSGSSTDTQYF,TGTGCCAGCAGTTACGCGCCTAGCGGGAGCAGCACAGATACGCAGTATTTT
TRBJ1-2,-,few,TRBV4-1,CASSLTPRSNDGYTF,TGCGCCAGCAGCCTAACCCCCCGGAGTAATGATGGCTACACCTTC
TRBJ2-7,TRBD2,many,TRBV5-1,CASSGTSGSINEQYF,TGCGCCAGCAGCGGAACTAGCGGGAGTATCAACGAGCAGTACTTC
TRBJ2-7,-,many,TRBV5-1,CASSLAGNYEQYF,TGCGCCAGCAGCTTAGCAGGTAACTACGAGCAGTACTTC
TRBJ2-3,TRBD2,many,TRBV3-1,CASSPKGLAGGNTDTQYF,TGTGCCAGCAGCCCAAAGGGACTAGCGGGAGGCAACACAGATACGCAGTATTTT
TRBJ2-1,TRBD2,medium-sized,TRBV4-1,CASSQGLLNNEQFF,TGCGCCAGCAGCCAGGGACTACTCAACAATGAGCAGTTCTTC
TRBJ2-3,-,-,TRBV3-1,CASSQGTATDTQYF,TGTGCCAGCAGCCAAGGGACAGCCACAGATACGCAGTATTTT
TRBJ2-5,TRBD2,many,TRBV7-9,CASSSLSGREPGETQYF,TGTGCCAGCAGCTCCCTTTCCGGGCGGGAGCCTGGAGAGACCCAGTACTTC
TRBJ2-3,TRBD2,few,TRBV18,CASSPRGLAGDTQYF,TGTGCCAGCTCCCCAAGAGGACTAGCGGGAGATACGCAGTATTTT
TRBJ1-5,-,many,TRBV20-1,CSASRPNQPQHF,TGCAGTGCTAGTAGGCCTAATCAGCCCCAGCATTTT
TRBJ2-1,-,many,TRBV2,CASILSSYNEQFF,TGTGCAAGCATACTCAGCTCCTACAATGAGCAGTTCTTC
TRBJ1-6,-,many,TRBV4-2,CASSQDRQSNSPLHF,TGTGCCAGCAGCCAAGATCGACAGTCCAATTCACCCCTCCACTTT
TRBJ2-2,-,medium-sized,TRBV29-1,CSVELLGAGTGELFF,TGCAGCGTTGAACTTCTGGGGGCAGGCACCGGGGAGCTGTTTTTT
TRBJ2-7,-,many,TRBV14,CASSQDHLIVGEQYF,TGTGCCAGCAGCCAAGATCATTTGATAGTGGGCGAGCAGTACTTC
TRBJ2-7,-,many,TRBV29-1,CSVTLREDSYEQYF,TGCAGCGTTACTCTTAGAGAGGACAGTTACGAGCAGTACTTC
TRBJ2-3,-,medium-sized,TRBV10-3,CAISESPDTQYF,TGTGCCATCAGTGAGAGTCCAGATACGCAGTATTTT
TRBJ2-2,-,many,TRBV4-1,CASRMEGSTGELFF,TGCGCCAGCAGGATGGAGGGTAGCACCGGGGAGCTGTTTTTT
TRBJ2-3,-,few,TRBV18,CASSPAQSTDTQYF,TGTGCCAGCTCACCTGCGCAGAGCACAGATACGCAGTATTTT
TRBJ1-3,TRBD1,many,TRBV5-5,CASSYDRGSGNTIYF,TGTGCCAGCAGCTACGACAGGGGTTCTGGAAACACCATATATTTT
TRBJ1-2,-,many,TRBV28,CASSPPGPFYGYTF,TGTGCCAGCAGTCCACCGGGACCGTTCTATGGCTACACCTTC
TRBJ2-3,-,many,TRBV5-1,CASSLGLRDLGDTQYF,TGCGCCAGCAGCTTGGGTTTGCGGGACCTCGGAGATACGCAGTATTTT
TRBJ1-1,-,-,TRBV15,CATSNPSTGFSEAFF,TGTGCCACCAGCAACCCGTCAACAGGGTTCAGTGAAGCTTTCTTT
TRBJ2-2,-,few,TRBV11-2,CASSLTGGTGELFF,TGTGCCAGCAGCTTAACCGGCGGCACCGGGGAGCTGTTTTTT
TRBJ2-5,-,many,TRBV6-2/TRBV6-3,CASRLGGETQYF,TGTGCCAGCCGTTTGGGGGGAGAGACCCAGTACTTC
TRBJ2-7,TRBD2,-,TRBV6-5,CASSPSGRVTEQYF,TGTGCCAGCAGCCCTAGCGGGAGGGTTACCGAGCAGTACTTC
TRBJ2-5,-,many,TRBV3-1,CASSQDLAGETQYF,TGTGCCAGCAGCCAAGATTTGGCAGGGGAGACCCAGTACTTC